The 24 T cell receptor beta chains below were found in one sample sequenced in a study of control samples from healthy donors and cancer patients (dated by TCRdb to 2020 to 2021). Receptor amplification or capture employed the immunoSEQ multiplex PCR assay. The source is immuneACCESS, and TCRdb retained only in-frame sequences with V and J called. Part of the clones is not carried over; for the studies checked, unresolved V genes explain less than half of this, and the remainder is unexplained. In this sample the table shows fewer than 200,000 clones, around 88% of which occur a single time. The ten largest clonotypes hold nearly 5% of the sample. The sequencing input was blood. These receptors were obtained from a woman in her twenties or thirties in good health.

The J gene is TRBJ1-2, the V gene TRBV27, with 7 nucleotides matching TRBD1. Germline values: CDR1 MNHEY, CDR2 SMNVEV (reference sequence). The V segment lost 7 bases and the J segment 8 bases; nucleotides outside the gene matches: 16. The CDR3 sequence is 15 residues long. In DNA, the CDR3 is TGTGCCAGCACCACGAATAACAGGGGTGTGGGCGGCTACACCTTC. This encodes CASTTNNRGVGGYTF.

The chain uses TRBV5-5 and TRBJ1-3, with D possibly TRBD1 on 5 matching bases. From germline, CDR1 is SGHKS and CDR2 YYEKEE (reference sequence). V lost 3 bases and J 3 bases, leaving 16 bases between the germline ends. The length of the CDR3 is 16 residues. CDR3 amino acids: CASSSSQGSGGNTIYF. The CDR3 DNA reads TGTGCCAGCAGCTCGTCCCAGGGATCTGGTGGAAACACCATATATTTT. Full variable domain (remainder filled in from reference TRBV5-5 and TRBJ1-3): DAGVTQSPTHLIKTRGQQVTLRCSPISGHKSVSWYQQVLGQGPQFIFQYYEKEERGRGNFPDRFSARQFPNYSSELNVNALLLGDSALYLCASSSSQGSGGNTIYFGEGSWLTVV.

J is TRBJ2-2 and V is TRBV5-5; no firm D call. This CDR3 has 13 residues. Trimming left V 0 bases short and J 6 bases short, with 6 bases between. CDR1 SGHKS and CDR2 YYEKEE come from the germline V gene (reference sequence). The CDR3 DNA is TGTGCCAGCAGCTTGGGGGATTCCGGGGAGCTGTTTTTT. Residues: CASSLGDSGELFF.

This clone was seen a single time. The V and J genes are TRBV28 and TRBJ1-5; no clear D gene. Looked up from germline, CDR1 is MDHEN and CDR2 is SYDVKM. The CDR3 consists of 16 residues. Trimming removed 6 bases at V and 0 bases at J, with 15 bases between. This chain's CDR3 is CASSPVSGYSNQPQHF. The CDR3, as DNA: TGTGCCAGCAGCCCAGTGTCCGGGTATAGCAATCAGCCCCAGCATTTT.

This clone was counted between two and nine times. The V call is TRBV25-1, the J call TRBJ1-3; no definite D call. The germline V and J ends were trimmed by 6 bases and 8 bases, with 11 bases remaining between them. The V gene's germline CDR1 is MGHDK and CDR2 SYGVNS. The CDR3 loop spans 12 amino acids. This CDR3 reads CASRDFGDTIYF. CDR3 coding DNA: TGTGCCAGCAGGGATTTCGGGGACACCATATATTTT.

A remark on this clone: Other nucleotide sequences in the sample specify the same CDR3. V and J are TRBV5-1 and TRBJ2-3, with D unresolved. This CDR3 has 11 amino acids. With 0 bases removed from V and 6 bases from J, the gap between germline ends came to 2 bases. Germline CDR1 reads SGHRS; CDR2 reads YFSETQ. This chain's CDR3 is CASSLADTQYF. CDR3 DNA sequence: TGCGCCAGCAGCTTGGCCGATACGCAGTATTTT.

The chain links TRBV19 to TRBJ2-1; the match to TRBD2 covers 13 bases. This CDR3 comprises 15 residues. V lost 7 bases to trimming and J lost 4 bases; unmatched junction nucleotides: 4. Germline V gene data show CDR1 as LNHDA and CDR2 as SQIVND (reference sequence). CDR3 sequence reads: CASTRTSGSYNEQFF. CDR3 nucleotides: TGTGCCAGTACTAGGACTAGCGGGAGTTACAATGAGCAGTTCTTC.

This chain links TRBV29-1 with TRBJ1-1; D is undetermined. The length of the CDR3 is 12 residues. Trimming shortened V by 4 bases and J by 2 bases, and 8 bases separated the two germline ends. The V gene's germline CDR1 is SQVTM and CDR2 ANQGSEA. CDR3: CSVGTDNTEAFF. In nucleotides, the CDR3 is TGCAGCGTTGGTACAGACAACACTGAAGCTTTCTTT.

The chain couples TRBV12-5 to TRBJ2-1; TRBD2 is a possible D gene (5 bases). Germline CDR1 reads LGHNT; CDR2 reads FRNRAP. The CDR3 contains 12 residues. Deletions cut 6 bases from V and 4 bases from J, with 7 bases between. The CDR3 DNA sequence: TGTGCTAGTGGCCGGGAATACAATGAGCAGTTCTTC. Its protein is CASGREYNEQFF.

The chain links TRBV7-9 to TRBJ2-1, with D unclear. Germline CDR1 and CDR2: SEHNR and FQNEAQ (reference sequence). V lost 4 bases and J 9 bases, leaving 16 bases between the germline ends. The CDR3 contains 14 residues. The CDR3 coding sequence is TGTGCCAGCAGCTCAAACTACCCGGGTGCTGAGCAGTTCTTC. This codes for CASSSNYPGAEQFF.

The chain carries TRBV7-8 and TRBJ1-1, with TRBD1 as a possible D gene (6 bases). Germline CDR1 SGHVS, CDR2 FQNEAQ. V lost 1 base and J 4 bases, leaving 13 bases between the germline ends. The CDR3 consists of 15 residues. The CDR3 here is CASSLDRVLGTEAFF. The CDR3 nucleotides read TGTGCCAGCAGCTTAGACAGGGTATTGGGCACTGAAGCTTTCTTT.

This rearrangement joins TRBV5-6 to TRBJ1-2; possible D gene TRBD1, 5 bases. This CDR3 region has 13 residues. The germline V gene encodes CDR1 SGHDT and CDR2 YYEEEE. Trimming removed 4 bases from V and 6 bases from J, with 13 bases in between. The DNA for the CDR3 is TGTGCCAGCAGCCCACGTACAGGAGATGGCTACACCTTC. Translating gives CASSPRTGDGYTF.

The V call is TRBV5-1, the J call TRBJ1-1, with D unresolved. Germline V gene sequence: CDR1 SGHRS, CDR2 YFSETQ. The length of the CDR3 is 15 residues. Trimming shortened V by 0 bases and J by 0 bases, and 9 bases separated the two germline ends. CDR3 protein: CASSLGASLNTEAFF. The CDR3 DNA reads TGCGCCAGCAGCTTGGGGGCGAGCCTGAACACTGAAGCTTTCTTT.

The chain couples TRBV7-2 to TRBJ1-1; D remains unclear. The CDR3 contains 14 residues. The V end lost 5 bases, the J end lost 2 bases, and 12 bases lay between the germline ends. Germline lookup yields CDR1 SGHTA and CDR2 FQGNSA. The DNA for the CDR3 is TGTGCCAGCAGCCCTAGCGGTGGTAACACTGAAGCTTTCTTT. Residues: CASSPSGGNTEAFF. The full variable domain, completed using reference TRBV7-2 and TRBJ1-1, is GAGVSQSPSNKVTEKGKDVELRCDPISGHTALYWYRQSLGQGLEFLIYFQGNSAPDKSGLPSDRFSAERTGGSVSTLTIQRTQQEDSAVYLCASSPSGGNTEAFFGQGTRLTVV.

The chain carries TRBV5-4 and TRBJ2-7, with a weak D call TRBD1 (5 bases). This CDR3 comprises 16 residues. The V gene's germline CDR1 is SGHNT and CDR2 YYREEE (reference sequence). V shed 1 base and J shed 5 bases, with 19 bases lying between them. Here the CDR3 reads CASSLRVGSKGDEQYF. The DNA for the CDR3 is TGTGCCAGCAGCTTGCGGGTAGGGTCTAAAGGGGACGAGCAGTACTTC.

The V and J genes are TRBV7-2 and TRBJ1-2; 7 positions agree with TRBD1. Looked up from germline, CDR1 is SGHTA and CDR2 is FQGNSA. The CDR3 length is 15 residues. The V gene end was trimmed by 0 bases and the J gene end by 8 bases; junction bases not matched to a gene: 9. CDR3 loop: CASSLAGDPGGGYTF. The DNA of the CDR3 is TGTGCCAGCAGCTTAGCGGGGGACCCAGGGGGAGGCTACACCTTC.

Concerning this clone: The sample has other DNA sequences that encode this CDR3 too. In nucleotides, the CDR3 is TGCGCCAGCAGCTTGGCGGGAGAGACCCAGTACTTC. This sequence encodes CASSLAGETQYF. This chain connects TRBV5-1 to TRBJ2-5; D gene unclear. The CDR3 contains 12 residues. V gave up 0 bases and J gave up 4 bases, with 4 bases separating them. The germline gives CDR1 SGHRS, CDR2 YFSETQ.

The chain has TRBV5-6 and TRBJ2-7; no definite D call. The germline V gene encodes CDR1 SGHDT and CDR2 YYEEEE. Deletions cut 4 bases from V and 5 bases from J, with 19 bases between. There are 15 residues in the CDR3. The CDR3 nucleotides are TGTGCCAGCAGCACCGGACGTTACGCGATTGACGAGCAGTACGTC. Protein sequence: CASSTGRYAIDEQYV.

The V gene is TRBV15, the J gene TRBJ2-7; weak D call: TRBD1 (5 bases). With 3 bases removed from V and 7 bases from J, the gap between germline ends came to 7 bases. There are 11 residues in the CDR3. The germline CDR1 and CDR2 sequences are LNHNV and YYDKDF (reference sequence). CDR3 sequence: CATSSRTEQYV. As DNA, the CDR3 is TGTGCCACCAGCAGCAGGACAGAGCAGTACGTC.

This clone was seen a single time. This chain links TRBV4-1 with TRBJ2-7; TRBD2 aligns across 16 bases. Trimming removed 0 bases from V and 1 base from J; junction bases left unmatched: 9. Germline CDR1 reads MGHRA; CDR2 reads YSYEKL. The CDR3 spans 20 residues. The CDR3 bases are TGCGCCAGCAGCCAAGAGTTAGGGACTAGCGGGAGGGCCCTTTCCTACGAGCAGTACTTC. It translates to CASSQELGTSGRALSYEQYF.

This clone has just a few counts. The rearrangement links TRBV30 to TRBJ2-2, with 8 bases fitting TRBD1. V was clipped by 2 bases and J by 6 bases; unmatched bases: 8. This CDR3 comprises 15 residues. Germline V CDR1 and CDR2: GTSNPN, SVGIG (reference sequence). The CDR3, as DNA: TGTGCCTGGAGTACGACAGGGGCGACCCCCGGGGAGCTGTTTTTT. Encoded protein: CAWSTTGATPGELFF.

CDR3 coding DNA: TGTGCCAGCAGCTTGGCACTCTCTGGGGCCAACGTCCTGACTTTC. Translating it yields CASSLALSGANVLTF. This chain links TRBV5-4 with TRBJ2-6; no definite D call. Germline V gives CDR1 SGHNT, CDR2 YYREEE (reference sequence). Trimming left V 0 bases short and J 0 bases short, with 4 bases between. This CDR3 is built from 15 residues.

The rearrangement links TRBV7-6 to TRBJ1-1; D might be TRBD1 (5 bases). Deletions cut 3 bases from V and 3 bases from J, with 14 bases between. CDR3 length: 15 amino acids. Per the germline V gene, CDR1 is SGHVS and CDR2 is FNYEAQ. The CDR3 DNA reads TGTGCCAGCAGCTTCCCTGGAGACAGACACACTGAAGCTTTCTTT. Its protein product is CASSFPGDRHTEAFF.

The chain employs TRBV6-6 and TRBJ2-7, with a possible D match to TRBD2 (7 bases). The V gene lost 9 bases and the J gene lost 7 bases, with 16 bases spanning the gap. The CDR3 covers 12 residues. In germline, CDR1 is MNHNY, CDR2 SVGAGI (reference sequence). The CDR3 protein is CASVRGGLEQYF. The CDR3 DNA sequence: TGTGCCAGTGTCAGGGGAGGGTTAGAGCAGTACTTC.